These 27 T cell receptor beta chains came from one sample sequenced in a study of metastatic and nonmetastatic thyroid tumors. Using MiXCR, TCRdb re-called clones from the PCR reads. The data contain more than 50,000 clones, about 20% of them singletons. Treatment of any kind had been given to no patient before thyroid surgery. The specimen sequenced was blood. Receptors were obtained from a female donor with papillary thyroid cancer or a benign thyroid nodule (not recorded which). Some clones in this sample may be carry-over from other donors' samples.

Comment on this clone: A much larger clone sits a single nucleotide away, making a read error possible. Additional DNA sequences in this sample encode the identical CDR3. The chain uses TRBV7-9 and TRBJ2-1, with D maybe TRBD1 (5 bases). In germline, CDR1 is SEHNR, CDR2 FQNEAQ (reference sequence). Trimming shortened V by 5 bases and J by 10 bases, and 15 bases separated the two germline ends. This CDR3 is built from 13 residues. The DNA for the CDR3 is TGTGCCAGCAGCCCACTGCAGGGTCCCGAGCAGTTCTTC. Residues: CASSPLQGPEQFF.

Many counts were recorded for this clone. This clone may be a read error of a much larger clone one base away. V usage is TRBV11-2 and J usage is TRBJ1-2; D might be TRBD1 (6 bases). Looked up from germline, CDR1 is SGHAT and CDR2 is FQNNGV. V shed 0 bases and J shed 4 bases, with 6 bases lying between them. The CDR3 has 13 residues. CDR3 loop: CASSLEGGYGYTF. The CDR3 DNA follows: TGTGCCAGCAGCTTAGAAGGGGGCTATGGCTACACCTTC.

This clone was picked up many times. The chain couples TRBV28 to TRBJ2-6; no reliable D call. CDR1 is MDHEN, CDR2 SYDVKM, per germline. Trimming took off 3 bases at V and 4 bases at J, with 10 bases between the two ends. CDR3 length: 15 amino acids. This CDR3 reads CASSFSPVGANVLTF. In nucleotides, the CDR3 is TGTGCCAGCAGTTTCTCCCCTGTAGGGGCCAACGTCCTGACTTTC.

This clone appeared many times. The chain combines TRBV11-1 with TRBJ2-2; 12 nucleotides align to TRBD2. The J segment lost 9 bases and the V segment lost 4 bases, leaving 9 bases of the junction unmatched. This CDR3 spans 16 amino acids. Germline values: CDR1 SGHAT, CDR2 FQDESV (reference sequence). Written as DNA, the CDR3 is TGTGCCAGCAGCTCGGTGACTAGCGGGAGCGAGAGGGAGCTGTTTTTT. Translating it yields CASSSVTSGSERELFF.

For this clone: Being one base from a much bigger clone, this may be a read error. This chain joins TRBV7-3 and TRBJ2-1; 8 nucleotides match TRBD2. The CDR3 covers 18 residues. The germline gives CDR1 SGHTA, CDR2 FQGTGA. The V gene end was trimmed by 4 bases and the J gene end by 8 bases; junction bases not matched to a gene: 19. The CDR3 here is CASSSAVDCAGGGDEQFF. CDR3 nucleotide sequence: TGTGCCAGCAGCTCAGCCGTGGACTGTGCGGGAGGTGGGGATGAGCAGTTCTTC.

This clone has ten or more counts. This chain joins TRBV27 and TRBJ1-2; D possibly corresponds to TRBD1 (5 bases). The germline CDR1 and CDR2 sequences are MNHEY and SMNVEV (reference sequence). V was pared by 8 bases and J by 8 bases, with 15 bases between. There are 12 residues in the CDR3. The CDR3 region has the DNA TGTGCCAGCGCCCAGCCGGGGGGGGGCTACACCTTC. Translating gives CASAQPGGGYTF.

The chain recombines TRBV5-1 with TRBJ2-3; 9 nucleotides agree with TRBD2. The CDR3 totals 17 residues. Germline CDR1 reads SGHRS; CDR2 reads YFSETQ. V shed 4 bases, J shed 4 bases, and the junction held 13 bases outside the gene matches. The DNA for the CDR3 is TGCGCCAGCAGCCCATCGGGACTAGCTGGAGCCTCAGATACGCAGTATTTT. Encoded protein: CASSPSGLAGASDTQYF. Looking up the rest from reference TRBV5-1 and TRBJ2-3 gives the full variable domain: KAGVTQTPRYLIKTRGQQVTLSCSPISGHRSVSWYQQTPGQGLQFLFEYFSETQRNKGNFPGRFSGRQFSNSRSEMNVSTLELGDSALYLCASSPSGLAGASDTQYFGPGTRLTVL.

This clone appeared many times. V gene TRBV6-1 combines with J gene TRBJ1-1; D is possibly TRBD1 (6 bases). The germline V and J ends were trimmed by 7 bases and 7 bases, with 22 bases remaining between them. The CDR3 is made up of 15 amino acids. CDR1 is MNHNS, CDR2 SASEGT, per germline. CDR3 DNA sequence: TGTGCCAGCACCAAAATACAGGGATCGGGTCGTGAAGCTTTCTTT. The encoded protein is CASTKIQGSGREAFF.

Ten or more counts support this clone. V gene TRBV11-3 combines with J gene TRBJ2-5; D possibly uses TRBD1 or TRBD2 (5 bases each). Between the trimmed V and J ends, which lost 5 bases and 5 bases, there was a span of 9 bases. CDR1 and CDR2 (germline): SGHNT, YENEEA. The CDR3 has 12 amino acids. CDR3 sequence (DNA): TGTGCCAGCAGCGGGGGTGGGGAGACCCAGTACTTC. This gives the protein CASSGGGETQYF.

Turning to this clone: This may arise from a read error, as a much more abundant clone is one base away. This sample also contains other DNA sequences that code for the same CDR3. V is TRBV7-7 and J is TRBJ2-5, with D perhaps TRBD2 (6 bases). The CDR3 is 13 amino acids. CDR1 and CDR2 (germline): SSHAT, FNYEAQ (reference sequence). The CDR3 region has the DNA TGTGCTAGCAGCTTAGGGAGGAAAGAGACCCAGTACTTC. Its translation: CASSLGRKETQYF.

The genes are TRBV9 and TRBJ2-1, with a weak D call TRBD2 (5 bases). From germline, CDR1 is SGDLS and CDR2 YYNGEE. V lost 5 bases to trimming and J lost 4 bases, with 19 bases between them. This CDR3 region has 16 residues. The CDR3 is CASSEATRYPYNEQFF. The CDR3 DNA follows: TGTGCCAGCAGTGAAGCAACTAGGTATCCTTACAATGAGCAGTTCTTC.

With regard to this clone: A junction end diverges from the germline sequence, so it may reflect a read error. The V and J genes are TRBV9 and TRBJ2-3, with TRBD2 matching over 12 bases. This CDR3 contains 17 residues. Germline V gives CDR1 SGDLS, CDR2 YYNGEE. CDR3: CASSPGTSGPHCNTQYF. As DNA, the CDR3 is TGTGCTAGCAGCCCCGGGACTAGCGGGCCCCACTGTAATACGCAGTATTTT.

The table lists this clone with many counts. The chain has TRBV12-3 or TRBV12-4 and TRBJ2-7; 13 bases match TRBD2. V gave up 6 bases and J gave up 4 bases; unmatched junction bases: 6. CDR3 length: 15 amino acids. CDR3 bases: TGTGCCAGCAGCAACGGACTAGCGGGAGCATACGAGCAGTACTTC. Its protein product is CASSNGLAGAYEQYF.

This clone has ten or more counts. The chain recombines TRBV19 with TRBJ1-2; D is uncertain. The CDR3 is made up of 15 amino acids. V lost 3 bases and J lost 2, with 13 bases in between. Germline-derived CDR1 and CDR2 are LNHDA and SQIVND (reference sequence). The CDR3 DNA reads TGTGCCAGTAGTATTTCGAGTCAGAGAAACTATGGCTACACCTTC. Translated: CASSISSQRNYGYTF.

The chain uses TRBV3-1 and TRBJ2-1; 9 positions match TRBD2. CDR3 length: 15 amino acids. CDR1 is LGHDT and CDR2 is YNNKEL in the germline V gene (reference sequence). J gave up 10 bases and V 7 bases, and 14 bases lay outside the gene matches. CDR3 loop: CASIPGTSPREEQFF. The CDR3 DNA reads TGTGCCAGCATCCCCGGGACTAGCCCGAGGGAAGAGCAGTTCTTC.

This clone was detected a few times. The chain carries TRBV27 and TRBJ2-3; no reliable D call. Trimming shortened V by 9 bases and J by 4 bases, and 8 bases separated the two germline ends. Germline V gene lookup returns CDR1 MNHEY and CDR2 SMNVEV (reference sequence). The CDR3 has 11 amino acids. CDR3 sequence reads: CASGPPDTQYF. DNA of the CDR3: TGTGCCAGTGGACCTCCAGATACGCAGTATTTT.

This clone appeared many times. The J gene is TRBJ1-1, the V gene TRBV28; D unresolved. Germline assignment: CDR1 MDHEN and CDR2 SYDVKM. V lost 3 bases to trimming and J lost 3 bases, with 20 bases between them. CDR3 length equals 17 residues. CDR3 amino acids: CASSFGNLGNLDTEAFF. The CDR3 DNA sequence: TGTGCCAGCAGTTTCGGTAACCTAGGGAATCTGGACACTGAAGCTTTCTTT. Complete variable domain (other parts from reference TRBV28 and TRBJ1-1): DVKVTQSSRYLVKRTGEKVFLECVQDMDHENMFWYRQDPGLGLRLIYFSYDVKMKEKGDIPEGYSVSREKKERFSLILESASTNQTSMYLCASSFGNLGNLDTEAFFGQGTRLTVV.

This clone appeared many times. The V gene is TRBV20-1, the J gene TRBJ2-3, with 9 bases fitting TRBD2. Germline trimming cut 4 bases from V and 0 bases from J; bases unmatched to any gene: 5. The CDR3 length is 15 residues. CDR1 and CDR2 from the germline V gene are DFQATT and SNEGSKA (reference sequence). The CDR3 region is CSAIPLAGSTDTQYF. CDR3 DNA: TGCAGTGCTATACCCCTAGCGGGAAGCACAGATACGCAGTATTTT.

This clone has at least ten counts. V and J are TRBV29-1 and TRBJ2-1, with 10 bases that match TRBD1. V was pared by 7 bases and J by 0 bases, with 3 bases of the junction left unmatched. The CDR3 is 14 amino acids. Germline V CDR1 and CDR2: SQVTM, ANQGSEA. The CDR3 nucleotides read TGCAGCGGGGGACAGGGGAGCTCCTACAATGAGCAGTTCTTC. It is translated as CSGGQGSSYNEQFF.

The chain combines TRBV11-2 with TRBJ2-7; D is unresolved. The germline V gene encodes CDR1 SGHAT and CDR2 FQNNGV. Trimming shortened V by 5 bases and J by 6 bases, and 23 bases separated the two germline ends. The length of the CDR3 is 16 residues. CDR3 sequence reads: CASSPTASGLWCEQYF. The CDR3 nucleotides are TGTGCCAGCAGCCCCACAGCTTCCGGGTTGTGGTGCGAGCAGTACTTC.

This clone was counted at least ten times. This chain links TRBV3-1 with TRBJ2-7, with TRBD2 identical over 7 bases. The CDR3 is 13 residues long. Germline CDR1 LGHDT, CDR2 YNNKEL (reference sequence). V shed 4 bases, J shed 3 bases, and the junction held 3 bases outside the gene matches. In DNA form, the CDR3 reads TGTGCCAGCAGCCGGGAGGGGTTCTACGAGCAGTACTTC. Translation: CASSREGFYEQYF.

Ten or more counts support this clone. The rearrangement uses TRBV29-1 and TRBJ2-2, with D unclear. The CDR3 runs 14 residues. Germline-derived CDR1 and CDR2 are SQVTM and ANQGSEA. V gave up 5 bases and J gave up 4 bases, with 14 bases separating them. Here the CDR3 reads CSVKTRNPTGELFF. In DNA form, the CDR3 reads TGCAGCGTTAAAACACGCAACCCCACCGGGGAGCTGTTTTTT.

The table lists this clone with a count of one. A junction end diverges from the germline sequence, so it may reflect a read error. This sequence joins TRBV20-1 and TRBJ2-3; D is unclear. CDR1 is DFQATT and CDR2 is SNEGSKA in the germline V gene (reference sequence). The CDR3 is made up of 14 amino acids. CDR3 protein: CSDRFGTSTDTQYF. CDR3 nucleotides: TGCAGTGATAGATTCGGAACTAGCACAGATACGCAGTATTTT.

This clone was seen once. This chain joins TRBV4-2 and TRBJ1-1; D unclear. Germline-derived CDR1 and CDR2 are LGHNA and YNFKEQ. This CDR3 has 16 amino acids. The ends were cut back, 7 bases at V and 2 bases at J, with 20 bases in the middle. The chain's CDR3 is CASTPSALWGNTEAFF. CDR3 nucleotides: TGTGCCAGCACCCCGAGTGCGCTTTGGGGAAACACTGAAGCTTTCTTT.

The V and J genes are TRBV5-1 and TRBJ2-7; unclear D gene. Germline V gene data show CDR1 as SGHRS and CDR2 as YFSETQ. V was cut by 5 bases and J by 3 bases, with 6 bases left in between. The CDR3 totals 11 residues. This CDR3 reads CASRLYYEQYF. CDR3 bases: TGCGCCAGCAGACTCTACTACGAGCAGTACTTC.

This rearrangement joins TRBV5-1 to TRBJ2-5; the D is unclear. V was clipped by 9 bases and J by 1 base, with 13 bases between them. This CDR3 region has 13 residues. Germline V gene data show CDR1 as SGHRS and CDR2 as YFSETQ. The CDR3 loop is CAIRSGLQETQYF. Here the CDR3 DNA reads TGCGCCATCCGTAGTGGGCTCCAAGAGACCCAGTACTTC.

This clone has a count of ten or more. CDR3 sequence (DNA): TGTGCCAGCAGTCCGGACAGGTACCGAGGCTACACCTTC. Protein: CASSPDRYRGYTF. J is TRBJ1-2 and V is TRBV6-4, with 7 nucleotides matching TRBD1. With 5 bases clipped from V and 8 bases from J, the junction kept 8 bases outside the gene matches. Germline CDR1 reads MRHNA; CDR2 reads SNTAGT. The CDR3 is made up of 13 amino acids.